One T cell receptor (beta chain) is described in this entry. Its antigen is not known. One end of the junction does not line up with germline, which may come from a read error. Among the donors, all were healthy bone marrow donors. The data were obtained in a study of cytomegalovirus exposure and HLA in healthy donors. Study findings and constraints: Later analysis identified several of the most significant clusters that appeared linked to common viral pathogens.

PCR amplification relied on 60 Vbeta primers (plus 13 Jbeta primers). Profiled with immunoSEQ multiplex PCR; TCRdb holds only in-frame clones, not every one. The sample contains 150,000 to 200,000 clones, roughly 88% of which appear only once. From germline, CDR1 is SGHRS and CDR2 YFSETQ. This CDR3 comprises 17 residues. The specimen was PBMCs. This receptor was identified in a young woman in good health and CMV-seronegative. This chain joins TRBV5-1 and TRBJ2-6; 8 positions match TRBD1. CDR3 sequence (DNA): TGCGCCAGCAGCCCTACAGGGGGTGGTGCTGGGGCCAACGGCCTGACTTTC. Translated: CASSPTGGGAGANGLTF.